A single sample gave rise to the 10 T cell receptor beta chains below, sequenced in a study of OX40 agonist ivuxolimab in advanced cancers. This table comes from immunoSEQ multiplex PCR, and its TCRdb copy is limited to in-frame clones, with some not included. The sample has about 90,000 clones, roughly 93% seen once. The material was CD4+ or CD8+ T cells sorted from blood, obtained in a trial of the OX40 agonist ivuxolimab. These receptors were collected from an adult with an advanced solid tumor such as melanoma, head and neck, liver or kidney cancer.

The V and J genes are TRBV27 and TRBJ1-1, with unresolved D. This CDR3 is 14 amino acids long. Per germline, CDR1 MNHEY and CDR2 SMNVEV (reference sequence). V shed 4 bases and J shed 0 bases, with 9 bases lying between them. CDR3 nucleotides: TGTGCCAGCAGTTCCGGGTACATGAACACTGAAGCTTTCTTT. Its translation: CASSSGYMNTEAFF.

This clone was observed a handful of times. The genes are TRBV7-3 and TRBJ2-2, with D hard to call. V shed 5 bases and J shed 0 bases, with 4 bases lying between them. The CDR3 length is 13 residues. Germline CDR1 and CDR2: SGHTA and FQGTGA. Written as DNA, the CDR3 is TGTGCCAGCAGCCTGACGAACACCGGGGAGCTGTTTTTT. Translating it yields CASSLTNTGELFF. The full variable domain, with the rest looked up from reference TRBV7-3 and TRBJ2-2, is GAGVSQTPSNKVTEKGKYVELRCDPISGHTALYWYRQSLGQGPEFLIYFQGTGAADDSGLPNDRFFAVRPEGSVSTLKIQRTERGDSAVYLCASSLTNTGELFFGEGSRLTVL.

J is TRBJ2-3 and V is TRBV6-5, with 7 positions matching TRBD2. J lost 8 bases, V lost 2 bases, and 10 bases had no gene match. This CDR3 has 15 residues. Looked up from germline, CDR1 is MNHEY and CDR2 is SVGAGI. The CDR3: CASSYVSSGEGTQYF. Written as DNA, the CDR3 is TGTGCCAGCAGTTACGTATCGAGTGGGGAGGGTACGCAGTATTTT.

The chain is built from TRBV6-5 and TRBJ1-1; no firm D call. CDR3 size: 15 residues. The V gene lost 6 bases and the J gene lost 4 bases, with 18 bases spanning the gap. Germline assignment: CDR1 MNHEY and CDR2 SVGAGI. The CDR3 reads CASSYLPTLGTEAFF. The CDR3 nucleotides are TGTGCCAGCAGCTATTTACCTACCCTGGGCACTGAAGCTTTCTTT.

The genes are TRBV6-1 and TRBJ2-5, with 7 bases identical to TRBD1. Losses at the gene ends were 6 bases for V and 5 bases for J; bases not matched to a gene: 6. The germline CDR1 and CDR2 sequences are MNHNS and SASEGT. This CDR3 spans 13 amino acids. CDR3 loop: CASRRQGAETQYF. As DNA, the CDR3 is TGTGCCAGCAGGAGACAGGGCGCGGAGACCCAGTACTTC.

This clone has a single count. This rearrangement joins TRBV11-2 to TRBJ2-1; D gene ambiguous. Trimming took 2 bases from V and 0 from J, leaving 11 bases between them. CDR1 and CDR2 (germline): SGHAT, FQNNGV. The CDR3 has 16 amino acids. For the CDR3, the DNA is TGTGCCAGCAGCTTAAGGCAGGATAGCTCCTACAATGAGCAGTTCTTC. It encodes CASSLRQDSSYNEQFF.

This chain joins TRBV6-5 and TRBJ2-1, with 13 positions matching TRBD2. The CDR3 totals 15 residues. Germline V gives CDR1 MNHEY, CDR2 SVGAGI. Trimming removed 5 bases from V and 6 bases from J; junction bases left unmatched: 4. This CDR3 is CASSPGTSGINEQFF. Written as DNA, the CDR3 is TGTGCCAGCAGTCCCGGGACTAGCGGGATCAATGAGCAGTTCTTC.

The CDR3 nucleotides are TGTGCCAGCAGTGTCTTCAGGGGCAATCAGCCCCAGCATTTT. Encoded protein: CASSVFRGNQPQHF. The chain uses TRBV6-1 and TRBJ1-5; D is perhaps TRBD1 (5 bases). Germline CDR1 MNHNS, CDR2 SASEGT. V lost 4 bases and J lost 2, with 9 bases in between. The CDR3 consists of 14 residues.

V usage is TRBV18 and J usage is TRBJ2-7; D gene ambiguous. Germline V lookup: CDR1 KGHSH, CDR2 LQKENI. Trimming pared 1 base from V and 1 base from J, leaving 8 bases between. The CDR3 is 14 amino acids. The CDR3 DNA reads as TGTGCCAGCTCACCACGTTCCAGGTCCTACGAGCAGTACTTC. Translation: CASSPRSRSYEQYF.

The chain joins TRBV2 to TRBJ2-1; 10 nucleotides align to TRBD2. Per the germline V gene, CDR1 is SNHLY and CDR2 is FYNNEI. The CDR3 sequence is 14 residues long. J lost 4 bases, V lost 6 bases, and 3 bases had no gene match. The CDR3, as DNA: TGTGCCAGCAGCGGTAGCGGGAGGTACAATGAGCAGTTCTTC. It is translated as CASSGSGRYNEQFF.